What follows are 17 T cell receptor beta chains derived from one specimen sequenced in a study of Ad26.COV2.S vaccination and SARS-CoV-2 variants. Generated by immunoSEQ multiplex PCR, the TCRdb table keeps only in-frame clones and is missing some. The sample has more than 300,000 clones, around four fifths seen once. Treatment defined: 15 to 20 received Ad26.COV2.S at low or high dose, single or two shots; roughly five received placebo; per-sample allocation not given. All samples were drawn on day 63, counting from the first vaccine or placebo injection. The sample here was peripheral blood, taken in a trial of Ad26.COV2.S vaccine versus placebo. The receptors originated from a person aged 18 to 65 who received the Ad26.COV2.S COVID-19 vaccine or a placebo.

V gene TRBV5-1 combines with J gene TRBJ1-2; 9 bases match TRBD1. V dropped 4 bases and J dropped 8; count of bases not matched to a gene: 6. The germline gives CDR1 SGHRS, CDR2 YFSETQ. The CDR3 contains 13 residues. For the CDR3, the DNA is TGCGCCAGCAGCGTCGGACAGGGGCCCGGCTACACCTTC. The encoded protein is CASSVGQGPGYTF.

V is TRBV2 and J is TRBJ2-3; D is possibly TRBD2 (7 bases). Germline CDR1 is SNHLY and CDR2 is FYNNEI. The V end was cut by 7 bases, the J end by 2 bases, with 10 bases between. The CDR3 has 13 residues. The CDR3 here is CASIAGATDTQYF. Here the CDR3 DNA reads TGTGCCAGCATTGCGGGGGCCACAGATACGCAGTATTTT. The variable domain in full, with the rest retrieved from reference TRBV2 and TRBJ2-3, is EPEVTQTPSHQVTQMGQEVILRCVPISNHLYFYWYRQILGQKVEFLVSFYNNEISEKSEIFDDQFSVERPDGSNFTLKIRSTKLEDSAMYFCASIAGATDTQYFGPGTRLTVL.

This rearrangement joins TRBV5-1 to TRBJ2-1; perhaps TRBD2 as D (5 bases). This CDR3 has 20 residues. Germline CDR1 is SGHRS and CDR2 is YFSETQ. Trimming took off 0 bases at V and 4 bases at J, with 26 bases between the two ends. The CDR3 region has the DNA TGCGCCAGCAGCTTGGGAGGGCGGAGGTACTCGGCCTTTTCTTACAATGAGCAGTTCTTC. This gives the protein CASSLGGRRYSAFSYNEQFF. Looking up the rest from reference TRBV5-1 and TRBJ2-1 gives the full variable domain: KAGVTQTPRYLIKTRGQQVTLSCSPISGHRSVSWYQQTPGQGLQFLFEYFSETQRNKGNFPGRFSGRQFSNSRSEMNVSTLELGDSALYLCASSLGGRRYSAFSYNEQFFGPGTRLTVL.

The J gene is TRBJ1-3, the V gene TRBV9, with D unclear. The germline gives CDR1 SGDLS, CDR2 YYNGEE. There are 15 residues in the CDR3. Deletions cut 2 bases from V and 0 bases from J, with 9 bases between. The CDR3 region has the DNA TGTGCCAGCAGCGTGGTTGGAGCCTCTGGAAACACCATATATTTT. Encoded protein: CASSVVGASGNTIYF.

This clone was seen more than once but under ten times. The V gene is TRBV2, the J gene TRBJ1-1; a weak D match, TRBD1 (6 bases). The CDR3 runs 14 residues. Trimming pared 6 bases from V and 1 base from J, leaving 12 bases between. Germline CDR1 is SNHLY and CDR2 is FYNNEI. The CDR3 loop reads CASRQGLWNTEAFF. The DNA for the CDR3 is TGTGCCAGCAGGCAGGGGTTATGGAACACTGAAGCTTTCTTT.

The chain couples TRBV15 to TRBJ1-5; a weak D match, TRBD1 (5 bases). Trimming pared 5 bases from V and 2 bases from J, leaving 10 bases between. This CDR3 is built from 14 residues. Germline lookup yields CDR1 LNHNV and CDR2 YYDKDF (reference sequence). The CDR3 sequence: CATSVFRGNQPQHF. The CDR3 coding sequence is TGTGCCACCAGCGTTTTCAGGGGCAATCAGCCCCAGCATTTT.

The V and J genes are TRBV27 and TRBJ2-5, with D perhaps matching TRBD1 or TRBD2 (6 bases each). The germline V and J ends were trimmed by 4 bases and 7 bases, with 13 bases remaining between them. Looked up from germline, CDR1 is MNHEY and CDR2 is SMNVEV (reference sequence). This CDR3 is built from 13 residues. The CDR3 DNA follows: TGTGCCAGCAGTTCCGGGGGCCAGGGGACCCAGTACTTC. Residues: CASSSGGQGTQYF.

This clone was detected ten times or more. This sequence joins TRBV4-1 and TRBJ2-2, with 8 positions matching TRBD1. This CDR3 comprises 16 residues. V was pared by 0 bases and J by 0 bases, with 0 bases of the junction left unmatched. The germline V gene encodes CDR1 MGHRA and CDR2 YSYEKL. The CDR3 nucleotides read TGCGCCAGCAGCCAAGAACAGGGGGCGAACACCGGGGAGCTGTTTTTT. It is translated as CASSQEQGANTGELFF.

The CDR3 sequence: CASSYPPGQRYSGANVLTF. CDR3 nucleotides: TGTGCCAGCAGTTACCCACCGGGACAGAGGTACTCTGGGGCCAACGTCCTGACTTTC. This chain uses TRBV6-2 or TRBV6-3 with TRBJ2-6; TRBD1 agrees at 7 bases. Looked up from germline, CDR1 is MNHEY and CDR2 is SVGEGT. The CDR3 consists of 19 residues. Germline trimming cut 2 bases from V and 0 bases from J; bases unmatched to any gene: 10.

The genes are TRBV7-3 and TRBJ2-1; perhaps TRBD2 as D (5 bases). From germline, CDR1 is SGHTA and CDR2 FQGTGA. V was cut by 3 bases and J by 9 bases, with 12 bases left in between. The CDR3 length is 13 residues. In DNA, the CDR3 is TGTGCCAGCAGCTTCGATCAAGGGAGTGAGCAGTTCTTC. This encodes CASSFDQGSEQFF.

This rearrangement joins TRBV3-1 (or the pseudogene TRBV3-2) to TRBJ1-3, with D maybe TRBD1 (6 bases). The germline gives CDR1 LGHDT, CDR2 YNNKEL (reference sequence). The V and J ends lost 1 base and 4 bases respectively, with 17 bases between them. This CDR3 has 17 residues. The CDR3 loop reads CASSQGFGTGPGNTIYF. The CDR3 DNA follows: TGTGCCAGCAGCCAAGGATTCGGCACAGGGCCCGGAAACACCATATATTTT.

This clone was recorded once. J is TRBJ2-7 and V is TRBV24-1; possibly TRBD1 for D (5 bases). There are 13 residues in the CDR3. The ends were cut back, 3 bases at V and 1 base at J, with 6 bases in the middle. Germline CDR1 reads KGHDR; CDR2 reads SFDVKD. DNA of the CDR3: TGTGCCACCAGTGATAGGGGATCCTACGAGCAGTACTTC. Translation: CATSDRGSYEQYF.

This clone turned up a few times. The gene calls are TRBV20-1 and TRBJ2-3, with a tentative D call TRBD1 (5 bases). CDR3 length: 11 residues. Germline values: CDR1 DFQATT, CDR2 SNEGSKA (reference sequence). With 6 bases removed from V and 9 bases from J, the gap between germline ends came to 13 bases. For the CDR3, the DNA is TGCAGTGCAGTACAGGCGAGCACGCAGTATTTT. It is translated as CSAVQASTQYF.

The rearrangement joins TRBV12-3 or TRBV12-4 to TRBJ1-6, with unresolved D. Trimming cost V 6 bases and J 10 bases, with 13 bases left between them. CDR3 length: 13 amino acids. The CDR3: CASSPRVESPLHF. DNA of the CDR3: TGTGCCAGCAGCCCAAGGGTGGAATCACCCCTCCACTTT.

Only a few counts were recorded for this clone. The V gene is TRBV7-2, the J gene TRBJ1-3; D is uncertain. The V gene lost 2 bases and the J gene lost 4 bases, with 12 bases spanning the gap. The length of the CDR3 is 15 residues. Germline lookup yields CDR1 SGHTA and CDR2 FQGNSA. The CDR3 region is CASSLNRSPGNTIYF. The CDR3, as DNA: TGTGCCAGCAGCTTAAATCGGTCTCCGGGAAACACCATATATTTT.

The CDR3 loop reads CASSLRGGVNTGELFF. CDR3 bases: TGTGCCAGCAGCTTAAGGGGCGGGGTGAACACCGGGGAGCTGTTTTTT. The rearrangement uses TRBV7-8 and TRBJ2-2, with D perhaps TRBD2 (6 bases). The V gene's germline CDR1 is SGHVS and CDR2 FQNEAQ. This CDR3 comprises 16 residues. Trimming took 2 bases from V and 1 from J, leaving 11 bases between them.

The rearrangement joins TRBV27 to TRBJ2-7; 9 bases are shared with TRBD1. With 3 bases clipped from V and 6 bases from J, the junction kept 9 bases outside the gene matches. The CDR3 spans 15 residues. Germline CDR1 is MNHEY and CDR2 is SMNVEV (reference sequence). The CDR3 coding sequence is TGTGCCAGCAGTTTCTTCCGGACAGGGGATTTCGAGCAGTACTTC. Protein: CASSFFRTGDFEQYF.